Below are 21 T cell receptor beta chains sequenced from a single sample in a study of cytomegalovirus exposure and HLA in healthy donors. The PCR made use of 60 Vbeta and 13 Jbeta primers. TCRdb's table, derived via immunoSEQ multiplex PCR, lists solely in-frame clones and lacks some. The repertoire table contains about 150,000 clones. The specimen was PBMCs. The receptor source for this set is a woman aged 50 to 60 in good health and CMV-seronegative.

The chain carries TRBV5-1 and TRBJ2-7; TRBD1 aligns across 9 bases. After removal of 4 bases from V and 3 bases from J, the junction contained 5 bases not matched to a gene. The CDR3 loop spans 14 amino acids. Germline CDR1 is SGHRS and CDR2 is YFSETQ. The CDR3 coding sequence is TGCGCCAGCAGCGCCGACAGGGGGAGCTACGAGCAGTACTTC. Its translation: CASSADRGSYEQYF.

V gene TRBV14 combines with J gene TRBJ2-3; 7 bases agree with TRBD2. CDR1 SGHDN and CDR2 FVKESK come from the germline V gene. Trimming took 1 base from V and 3 from J; bases not matched to a gene: 7. This CDR3 has 16 amino acids. The CDR3 nucleotides are TGTGCCAGCAGCCAAGTCGGCGGGAGTTCAACAGATACGCAGTATTTT. Translated, it gives CASSQVGGSSTDTQYF.

The CDR3 loop reads CASSATRTGGVNYGYTF. Written as DNA, the CDR3 is TGTGCCAGCTCAGCAACACGGACAGGGGGCGTTAACTATGGCTACACCTTC. The chain has TRBV18 and TRBJ1-2; 11 nucleotides align to TRBD1. The germline gives CDR1 KGHSH, CDR2 LQKENI. The ends lost 5 bases at V and 1 base at J; junction bases unmatched: 9. The CDR3 is 17 amino acids. Combining the CDR3 with reference TRBV18 and TRBJ1-2 gives the whole variable domain NAGVMQNPRHLVRRRGQEARLRCSPMKGHSHVYWYRQLPEEGLKFMVYLQKENIIDESGMPKERFSAEFPKEGPSILRIQQVVRGDSAAYFCASSATRTGGVNYGYTFGSGTRLTVV.

This chain uses TRBV29-1 with TRBJ2-7, with D unclear. CDR1 SQVTM and CDR2 ANQGSEA come from the germline V gene. The CDR3 totals 13 residues. V lost 1 base to trimming and J lost 3 bases, with 10 bases between them. Here the CDR3 reads CSVEGQALYEQYF. The CDR3 bases are TGCAGCGTTGAAGGTCAGGCTCTCTACGAGCAGTACTTC.

The gene calls are TRBV19 and TRBJ1-5, with no clear D. This CDR3 contains 16 residues. V gave up 9 bases and J gave up 3 bases, with 21 bases separating them. Germline loops: CDR1 LNHDA, CDR2 SQIVND (reference sequence). The CDR3: CASRTLALGPNQPQHF. The DNA of the CDR3 is TGTGCCAGCCGTACCCTGGCACTAGGGCCCAATCAGCCCCAGCATTTT.

In the case of this clone: Other DNA sequences from this sample encode an identical CDR3 as well. The CDR3: CASSPLGDEQYF. The CDR3 nucleotides are TGTGCCAGCTCACCCCTCGGAGACGAGCAGTACTTC. The rearrangement links TRBV18 to TRBJ2-7, with unresolved D. The length of the CDR3 is 12 residues. The germline gives CDR1 KGHSH, CDR2 LQKENI. V was clipped by 3 bases and J by 5 bases, with 8 bases between them. The variable domain in full, with the rest retrieved from reference TRBV18 and TRBJ2-7, is NAGVMQNPRHLVRRRGQEARLRCSPMKGHSHVYWYRQLPEEGLKFMVYLQKENIIDESGMPKERFSAEFPKEGPSILRIQQVVRGDSAAYFCASSPLGDEQYFGPGTRLTVT.

This sequence joins TRBV6-5 and TRBJ1-2, with a possible D match to TRBD1 (5 bases). The CDR3 has 12 amino acids. The V gene lost 5 bases and the J gene lost 9 bases, with 13 bases spanning the gap. Germline CDR1 is MNHEY and CDR2 is SVGAGI. This chain's CDR3 is CASSPPQGSYTF. The CDR3 bases are TGTGCCAGCAGTCCTCCTCAGGGCAGCTACACCTTC.

The chain combines TRBV5-4 with TRBJ1-4; D is unclear. The CDR3 runs to 16 residues. Germline V lookup: CDR1 SGHNT, CDR2 YYREEE (reference sequence). V was pared by 0 bases and J by 0 bases, with 9 bases between. CDR3 in DNA: TGTGCCAGCAGCTTGGCCCCAGATGCAACTAATGAAAAACTGTTTTTT. Translation gives CASSLAPDATNEKLFF.

The chain employs TRBV13 and TRBJ1-2, with TRBD1 matching over 11 bases. Unmatched junction bases numbered 7, after V lost 0 bases and J lost 1 base. CDR3 length: 18 amino acids. Germline V lookup: CDR1 PRHDT, CDR2 FYEKMQ (reference sequence). The CDR3 loop is CASSLGIRTGGGNYGYTF. The CDR3 nucleotides read TGTGCCAGCAGCTTAGGCATTCGGACAGGGGGCGGTAACTATGGCTACACCTTC.

This chain joins TRBV13 and TRBJ1-5; D possibly corresponds to TRBD1 (6 bases). V gave up 0 bases and J gave up 6 bases, with 15 bases separating them. Germline V CDR1 and CDR2: PRHDT, FYEKMQ (reference sequence). The CDR3 extends over 16 amino acids. In DNA, the CDR3 is TGTGCCAGCAGCTTAGGCCTCGGCGGGGGCGGTCAGCCCCAGCATTTT. Protein product: CASSLGLGGGGQPQHF.

The rearrangement joins TRBV27 to TRBJ2-1; a possible D gene is TRBD1 (5 bases). The CDR3 runs to 13 residues. V was clipped by 5 bases and J by 9 bases, with 14 bases between them. The germline V gene has CDR1 MNHEY and CDR2 SMNVEV (reference sequence). CDR3 amino acids: CASSPSRGGEQFF. DNA of the CDR3: TGTGCCAGCAGTCCCTCAAGGGGCGGTGAGCAGTTCTTC.

The rearrangement joins TRBV9 to TRBJ1-5, with a weak D call TRBD1 (5 bases). Germline loops: CDR1 SGDLS, CDR2 YYNGEE. This CDR3 comprises 14 residues. V dropped 2 bases and J dropped 3 bases, with 9 bases sitting between them. The CDR3 DNA reads TGTGCCAGCAGCGTGGGACTGAACAATCAGCCCCAGCATTTT. This gives the protein CASSVGLNNQPQHF.

V usage is TRBV5-1 and J usage is TRBJ2-1; TRBD2 aligns across 12 bases. There are 14 residues in the CDR3. Germline V gene sequence: CDR1 SGHRS, CDR2 YFSETQ. The ends lost 4 bases at V and 8 bases at J; junction bases unmatched: 4. The CDR3 reads CASSPTSGGDEQFF. CDR3 DNA sequence: TGCGCCAGCAGCCCGACTAGCGGGGGCGATGAGCAGTTCTTC. The variable domain in full, with the rest retrieved from reference TRBV5-1 and TRBJ2-1, is KAGVTQTPRYLIKTRGQQVTLSCSPISGHRSVSWYQQTPGQGLQFLFEYFSETQRNKGNFPGRFSGRQFSNSRSEMNVSTLELGDSALYLCASSPTSGGDEQFFGPGTRLTVL.

V is TRBV11-2 and J is TRBJ1-5; D might be TRBD1 (5 bases). This CDR3 has 15 amino acids. V lost 0 bases to trimming and J lost 2 bases, with 8 bases between them. Germline values: CDR1 SGHAT, CDR2 FQNNGV. The CDR3 region has the DNA TGTGCCAGCAGCTTAGAGGGGGGGGGCAATCAGCCCCAGCATTTT. The encoded protein is CASSLEGGGNQPQHF.

This rearrangement joins TRBV18 to TRBJ2-7; a possible D gene is TRBD2 (6 bases). Between the trimmed V and J ends, which lost 3 bases and 7 bases, there was a span of 13 bases. This CDR3 spans 13 amino acids. Germline CDR1 reads KGHSH; CDR2 reads LQKENI. CDR3 residues: CASSPGGTGEQYF. The CDR3 nucleotides read TGTGCCAGCTCACCGGGCGGGACTGGGGAGCAGTACTTC. The complete variable domain, with remaining parts taken from reference TRBV18 and TRBJ2-7, reads NAGVMQNPRHLVRRRGQEARLRCSPMKGHSHVYWYRQLPEEGLKFMVYLQKENIIDESGMPKERFSAEFPKEGPSILRIQQVVRGDSAAYFCASSPGGTGEQYFGPGTRLTVT.

V and J are TRBV28 and TRBJ2-7; 10 bases map to TRBD1. V gave up 5 bases and J gave up 4 bases; unmatched junction bases: 8. Germline CDR1 MDHEN, CDR2 SYDVKM. CDR3 size: 15 residues. CDR3 loop: CASSPTRDRGYEQYF. The CDR3 nucleotides read TGTGCCAGCAGTCCAACCCGGGACAGGGGTTACGAGCAGTACTTC.

This chain uses TRBV19 with TRBJ2-5; D gene unclear. The germline V gene has CDR1 LNHDA and CDR2 SQIVND (reference sequence). The CDR3 runs 16 residues. The V gene lost 1 base and the J gene lost 4 bases, with 16 bases spanning the gap. DNA of the CDR3: TGTGCCAGTAGTATAGGGCGGCGAGAGATGGGAGAGACCCAGTACTTC. Translating gives CASSIGRREMGETQYF.

The J gene is TRBJ1-1, the V gene TRBV18, with a tentative D call TRBD1 (6 bases). The V end was cut by 4 bases, the J end by 7 bases, with 13 bases between. CDR1 is KGHSH and CDR2 is LQKENI in the germline V gene. This CDR3 is 13 amino acids long. The CDR3 DNA reads TGTGCCAGCTCACGGGAGGGGGGCGGTGAAGCTTTCTTT. Translating it yields CASSREGGGEAFF.

The CDR3 coding sequence is TGTGCCAGCAGTGGACAGGGAGAGACCCAGTACTTC. Amino acids: CASSGQGETQYF. The chain recombines TRBV2 with TRBJ2-5, with 7 nucleotides matching TRBD1. V was pared by 4 bases and J by 4 bases, with 0 bases of the junction left unmatched. The germline V gene has CDR1 SNHLY and CDR2 FYNNEI. The CDR3 has 12 amino acids.

This rearrangement joins TRBV9 to TRBJ1-1; 12 bases fit TRBD1. Germline CDR1 reads SGDLS; CDR2 reads YYNGEE. Trimming at V came to 2 bases and at J to 3 bases, leaving 5 bases not matched to a gene. This CDR3 spans 16 amino acids. CDR3 loop: CASSVGGQGADTEAFF. CDR3 nucleotides: TGTGCCAGCAGCGTGGGGGGACAGGGGGCGGACACTGAAGCTTTCTTT.

The genes are TRBV19 and TRBJ1-6, with 8 nucleotides matching TRBD1. CDR3 size: 16 residues. V was clipped by 5 bases and J by 10 bases; unmatched bases: 13. Germline V CDR1 and CDR2: LNHDA, SQIVND (reference sequence). The CDR3 loop reads CASSLTDRAGDSPLHF. CDR3 sequence (DNA): TGTGCCAGTAGTCTTACGGACAGGGCAGGAGACTCACCCCTCCACTTT.